This T cell receptor beta chain comes out of a study of blood T cell repertoires in COVID-19. Study in general: Material from acute and convalescent COVID-19 was sourced from the United States, Italy and Spain. The analysed material was cDNA or gDNA that came from T cells, B-cell-depleted T cells, or PBMCs.

The V gene end was trimmed by 6 bases and the J gene end by 0 bases; junction bases not matched to a gene: 4. Germline CDR1 and CDR2: SQVTM and ANQGSEA. This CDR3 is built from 13 residues. Methods used by the authors: Nucleated cell counts were estimated from reference gene primer amplification. This table comes from immunoSEQ multiplex PCR, and its TCRdb copy is limited to in-frame clones, with some not included. V and J calls and clone size are copied from that table; D and trimming were computed from the DNA. The sample carries 180,000 or so clones, 82% recorded once. The gene calls are TRBV29-1 and TRBJ2-7; 8 bases map to TRBD1. The sequenced sample consisted of peripheral blood. The sequence was obtained from a woman in her 70s with acute or convalescent COVID-19. CDR3 sequence: CSVGDRSSYEQYF. CDR3 nucleotide sequence: TGCAGCGTGGGGGACAGGAGCTCCTACGAGCAGTACTTC.